The 2 T cell receptor beta chains listed next were all sequenced from one sample in a study of blood T cell repertoires in COVID-19. The repertoire was sequenced with immunoSEQ multiplex PCR; TCRdb's copy has only in-frame clones and lacks some. Here the sample spans some 200,000 clones, just under 90% being singletons. Sequenced input: peripheral blood. Source of these receptors: a man between 18 and 29 years old with active or convalescent COVID-19.

V usage is TRBV5-1 and J usage is TRBJ1-2; 8 bases are a match to TRBD1. Germline assignment: CDR1 SGHRS and CDR2 YFSETQ. The length of the CDR3 is 14 residues. J gave up 5 bases and V 4 bases, and 7 bases lay outside the gene matches. CDR3 loop: CASSLDRAQYGYTF. CDR3 in DNA: TGCGCCAGCAGCCTGGACAGGGCTCAATATGGCTACACCTTC.

The V and J genes are TRBV7-2 and TRBJ1-1; D possibly corresponds to TRBD1 (5 bases). The CDR3 runs to 13 residues. Per germline, CDR1 SGHTA and CDR2 FQGNSA. V shed 2 bases and J shed 3 bases, with 7 bases lying between them. The CDR3: CASSLWGDTEAFF. DNA of the CDR3: TGTGCCAGCAGCTTATGGGGGGACACTGAAGCTTTCTTT.